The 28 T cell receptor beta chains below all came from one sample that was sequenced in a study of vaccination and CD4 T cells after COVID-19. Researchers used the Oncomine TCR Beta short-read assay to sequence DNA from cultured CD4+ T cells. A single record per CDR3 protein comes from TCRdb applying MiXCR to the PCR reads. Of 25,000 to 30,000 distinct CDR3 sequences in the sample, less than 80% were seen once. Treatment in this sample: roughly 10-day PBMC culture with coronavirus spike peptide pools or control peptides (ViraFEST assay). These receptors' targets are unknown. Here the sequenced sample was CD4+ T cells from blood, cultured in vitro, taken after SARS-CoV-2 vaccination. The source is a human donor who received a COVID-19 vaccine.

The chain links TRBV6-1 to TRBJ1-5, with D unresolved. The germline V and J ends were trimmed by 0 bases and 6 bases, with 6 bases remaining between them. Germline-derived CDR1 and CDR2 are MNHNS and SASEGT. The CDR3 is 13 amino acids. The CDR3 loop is CASSEAGSQPQHF. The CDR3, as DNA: TGTGCCAGCAGTGAAGCGGGGAGTCAGCCCCAGCATTTT.

The CDR3 coding sequence is TGCAGTGCTAGAGGAGGGGGCGCAGATACGCAGTATTTT. Residues: CSARGGGADTQYF. The chain couples TRBV20-1 to TRBJ2-3; the match to TRBD1 covers 7 bases. Germline-derived CDR1 and CDR2 are DFQATT and SNEGSKA (reference sequence). The CDR3 runs 13 residues. The junction had 2 bases not matched to a gene; V was cut back by 1 base and J by 4 bases.

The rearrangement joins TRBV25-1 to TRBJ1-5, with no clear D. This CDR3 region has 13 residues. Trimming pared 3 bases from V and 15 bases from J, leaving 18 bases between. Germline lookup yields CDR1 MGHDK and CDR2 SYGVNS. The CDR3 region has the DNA TGTGCCAGCAGTGATCATTGGTTGGCAGCCGGGCATTTT. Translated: CASSDHWLAAGHF.

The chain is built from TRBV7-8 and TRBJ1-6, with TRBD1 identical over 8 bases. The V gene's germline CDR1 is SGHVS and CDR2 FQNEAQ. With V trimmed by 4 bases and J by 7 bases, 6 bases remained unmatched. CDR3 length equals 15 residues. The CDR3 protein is CASSYLQGGNSPLHF. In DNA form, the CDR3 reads TGTGCCAGCAGCTACCTACAGGGGGGGAATTCACCCCTCCACTTT.

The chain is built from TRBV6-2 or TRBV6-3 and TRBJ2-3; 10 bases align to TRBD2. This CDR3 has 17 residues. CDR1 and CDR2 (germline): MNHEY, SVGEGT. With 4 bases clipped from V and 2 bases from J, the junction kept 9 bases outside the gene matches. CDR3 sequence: CASSSGSGGGTTDTQYF. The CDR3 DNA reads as TGTGCCAGCAGTTCCGGAAGCGGGGGGGGAACCACAGATACGCAGTATTTT.

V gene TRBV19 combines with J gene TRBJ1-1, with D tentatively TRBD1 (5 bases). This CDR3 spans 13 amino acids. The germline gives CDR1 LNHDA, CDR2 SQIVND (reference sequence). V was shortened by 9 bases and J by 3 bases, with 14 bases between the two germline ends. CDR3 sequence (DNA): TGTGCCAGCTCAGGGAATATGGACACTGAAGCTTTCTTT. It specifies CASSGNMDTEAFF.

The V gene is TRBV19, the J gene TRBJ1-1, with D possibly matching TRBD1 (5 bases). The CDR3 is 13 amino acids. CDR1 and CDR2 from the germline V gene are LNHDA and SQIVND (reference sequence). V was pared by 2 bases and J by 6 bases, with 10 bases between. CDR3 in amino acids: CASSILGVAEAFF. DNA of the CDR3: TGTGCCAGTAGTATACTGGGGGTCGCTGAAGCTTTCTTT. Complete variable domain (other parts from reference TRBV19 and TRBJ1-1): DGGITQSPKYLFRKEGQNVTLSCEQNLNHDAMYWYRQDPGQGLRLIYYSQIVNDFQKGDIAEGYSVSREKKESFPLTVTSAQKNPTAFYLCASSILGVAEAFFGQGTRLTVV.

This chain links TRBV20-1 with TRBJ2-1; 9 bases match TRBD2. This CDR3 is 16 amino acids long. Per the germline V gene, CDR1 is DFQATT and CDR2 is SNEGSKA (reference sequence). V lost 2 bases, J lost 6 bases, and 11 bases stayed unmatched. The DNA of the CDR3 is TGCAGTGCTAGACCTCCGCGGGGGGGACAACGCAATGAGCAGTTCTTC. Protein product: CSARPPRGGQRNEQFF.

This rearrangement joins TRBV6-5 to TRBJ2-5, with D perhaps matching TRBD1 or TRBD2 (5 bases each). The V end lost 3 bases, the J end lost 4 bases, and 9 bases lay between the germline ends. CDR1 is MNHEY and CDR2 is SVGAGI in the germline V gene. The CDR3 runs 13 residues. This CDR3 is CASSYFGGETQYF. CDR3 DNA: TGTGCCAGCAGTTATTTTGGGGGAGAGACCCAGTACTTC.

DNA for the CDR3: TGTGCCAGCAGTAGGGGACTAGCCGGTGATACGCAGTATTTT. It encodes CASSRGLAGDTQYF. This chain uses TRBV6-1 with TRBJ2-3; 9 bases agree with TRBD2. Germline lookup yields CDR1 MNHNS and CDR2 SASEGT. The CDR3 consists of 14 residues. The V segment lost 5 bases and the J segment 6 bases; nucleotides outside the gene matches: 6.

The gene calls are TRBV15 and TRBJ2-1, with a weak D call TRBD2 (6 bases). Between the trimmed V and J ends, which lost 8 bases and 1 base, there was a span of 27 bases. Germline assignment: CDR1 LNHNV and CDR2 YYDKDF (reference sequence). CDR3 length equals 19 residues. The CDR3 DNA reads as TGTGCCACCGATCCAAGCGGGCGGTCCCAGTTAGGTTCCTACAATGAGCAGTTCTTC. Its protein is CATDPSGRSQLGSYNEQFF.

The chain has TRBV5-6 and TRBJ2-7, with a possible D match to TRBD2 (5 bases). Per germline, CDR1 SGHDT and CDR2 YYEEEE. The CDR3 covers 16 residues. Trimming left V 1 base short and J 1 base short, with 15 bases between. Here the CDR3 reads CASSLRERRTSYEQYF. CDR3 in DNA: TGTGCCAGCAGCTTGCGGGAACGGAGAACGTCCTACGAGCAGTACTTC.

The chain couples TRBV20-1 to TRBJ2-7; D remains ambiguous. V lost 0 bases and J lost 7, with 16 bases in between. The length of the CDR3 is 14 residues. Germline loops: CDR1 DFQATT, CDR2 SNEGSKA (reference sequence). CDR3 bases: TGCAGTGCTAGAGATCCCGGGCCCTCGCGGGAGCAGTACTTC. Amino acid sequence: CSARDPGPSREQYF.

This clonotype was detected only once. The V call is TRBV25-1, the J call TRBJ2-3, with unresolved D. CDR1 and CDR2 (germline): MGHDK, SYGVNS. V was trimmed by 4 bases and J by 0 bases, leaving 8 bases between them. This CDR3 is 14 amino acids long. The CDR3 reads CASSVRVSTDTQYF. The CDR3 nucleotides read TGTGCCAGCAGTGTACGGGTTAGCACAGATACGCAGTATTTT.

The CDR3 nucleotides are TGTGCCAGCAGTAAAACGGATTACGAGCAGTACTTC. Amino acid sequence: CASSKTDYEQYF. The chain combines TRBV6-1 with TRBJ2-7, with D unclear. V lost 5 bases, J lost 4 bases, and 9 bases lay in between. There are 12 residues in the CDR3. CDR1 is MNHNS and CDR2 is SASEGT in the germline V gene.

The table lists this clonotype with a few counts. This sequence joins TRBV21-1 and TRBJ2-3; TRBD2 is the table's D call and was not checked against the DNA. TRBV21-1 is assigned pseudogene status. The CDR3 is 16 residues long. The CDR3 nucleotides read TGTGCCAGCAGCAAAGAAGGGCCCGTCTTCAGCCATACGCAGTATTTT. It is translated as CASSKEGPVFSHTQYF.

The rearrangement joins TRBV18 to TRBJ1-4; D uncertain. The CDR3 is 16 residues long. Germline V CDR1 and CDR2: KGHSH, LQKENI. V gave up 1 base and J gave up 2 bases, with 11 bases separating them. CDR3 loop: CASSPRALATNEKLFF. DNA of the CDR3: TGTGCCAGCTCACCACGGGCGTTAGCGACTAATGAAAAACTGTTTTTT.

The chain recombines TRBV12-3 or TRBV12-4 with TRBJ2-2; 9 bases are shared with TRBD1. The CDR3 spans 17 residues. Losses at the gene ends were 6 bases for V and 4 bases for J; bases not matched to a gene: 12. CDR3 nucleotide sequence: TGTGCCAGCAGAAGGACAGGGGACGTACCTTTCACCGGGGAGCTGTTTTTT. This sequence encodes CASRRTGDVPFTGELFF.

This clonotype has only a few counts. DNA for the CDR3: TGTGCCAGCAGTTACGGGGACGGAATCTATGGCTACACCTTC. It is translated as CASSYGDGIYGYTF. This chain connects TRBV6-5 to TRBJ1-2; possibly TRBD1 for D (5 bases). Trimming stripped 2 bases from V and 4 bases from J, with 11 bases between. The germline gives CDR1 MNHEY, CDR2 SVGAGI. The CDR3 has 14 residues.

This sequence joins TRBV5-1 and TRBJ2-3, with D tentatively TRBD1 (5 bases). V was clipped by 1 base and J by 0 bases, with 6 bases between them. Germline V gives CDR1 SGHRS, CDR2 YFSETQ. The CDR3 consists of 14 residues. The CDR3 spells CASSLPGSTDTQYF. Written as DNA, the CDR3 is TGCGCCAGCAGCTTGCCAGGGAGCACAGATACGCAGTATTTT.

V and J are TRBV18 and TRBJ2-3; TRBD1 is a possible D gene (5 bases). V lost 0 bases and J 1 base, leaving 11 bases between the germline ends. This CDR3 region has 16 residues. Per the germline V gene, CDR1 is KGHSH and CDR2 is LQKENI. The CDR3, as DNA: TGTGCCAGCTCACCACCGAAGGGGTGGGGCACAGATACGCAGTATTTT. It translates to CASSPPKGWGTDTQYF.

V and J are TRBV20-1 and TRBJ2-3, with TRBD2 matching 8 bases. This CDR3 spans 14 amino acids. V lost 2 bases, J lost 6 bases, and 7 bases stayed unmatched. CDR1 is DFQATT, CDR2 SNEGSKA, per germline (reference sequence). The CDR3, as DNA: TGCAGTGCTAGAACATTAGCGGGGCGGGATACGCAGTATTTT. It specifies CSARTLAGRDTQYF.

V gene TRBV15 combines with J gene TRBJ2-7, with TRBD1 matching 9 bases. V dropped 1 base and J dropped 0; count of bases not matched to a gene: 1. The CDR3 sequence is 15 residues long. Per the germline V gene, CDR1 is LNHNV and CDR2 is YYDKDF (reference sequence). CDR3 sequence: CATSRVGQGSYEQYF. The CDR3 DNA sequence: TGTGCCACCAGCAGAGTGGGACAGGGCTCCTACGAGCAGTACTTC.

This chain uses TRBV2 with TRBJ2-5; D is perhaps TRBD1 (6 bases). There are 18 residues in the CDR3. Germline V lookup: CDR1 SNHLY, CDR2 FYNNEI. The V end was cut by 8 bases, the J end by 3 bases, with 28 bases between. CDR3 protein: CASSVMTKPGHKKETQYF. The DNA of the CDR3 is TGTGCCAGCTCCGTAATGACGAAACCGGGACACAAAAAAGAGACCCAGTACTTC.

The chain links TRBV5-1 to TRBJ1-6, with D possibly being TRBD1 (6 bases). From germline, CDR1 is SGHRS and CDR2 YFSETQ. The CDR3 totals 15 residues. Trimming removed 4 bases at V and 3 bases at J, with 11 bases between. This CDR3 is CASSNLDSYNSPLHF. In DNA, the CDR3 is TGCGCCAGCAGCAACCTGGACAGCTATAATTCACCCCTCCACTTT.

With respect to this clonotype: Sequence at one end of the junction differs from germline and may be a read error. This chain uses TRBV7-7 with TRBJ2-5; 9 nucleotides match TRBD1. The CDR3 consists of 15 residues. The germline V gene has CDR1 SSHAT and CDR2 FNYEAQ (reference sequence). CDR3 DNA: TGTGCCGGCAGCACCGGGACAGGGATGGGGGAGACCCAGTACTTC. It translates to CAGSTGTGMGETQYF. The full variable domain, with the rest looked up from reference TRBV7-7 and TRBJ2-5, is GAGVSQSPRYKVTKRGQDVTLRCDPISSHATLYWYQQALGQGPEFLTYFNYEAQPDKSGLPSDRFSAERPEGSISTLTIQRTEQRDSAMYRCAGSTGTGMGETQYFGPGTRLLVL.

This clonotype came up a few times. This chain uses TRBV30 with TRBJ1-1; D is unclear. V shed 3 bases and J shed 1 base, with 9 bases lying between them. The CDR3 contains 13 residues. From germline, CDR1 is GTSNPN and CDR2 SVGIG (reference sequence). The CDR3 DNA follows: TGTGCCTGGAGCGCCTTACGGAACACTGAAGCTTTCTTT. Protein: CAWSALRNTEAFF.

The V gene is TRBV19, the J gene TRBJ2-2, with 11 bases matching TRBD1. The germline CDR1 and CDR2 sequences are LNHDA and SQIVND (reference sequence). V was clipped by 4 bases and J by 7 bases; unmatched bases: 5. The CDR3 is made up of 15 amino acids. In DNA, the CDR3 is TGTGCCAGTAGTAACGGACAGGGGGCGATCGGGGAGCTGTTTTTT. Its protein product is CASSNGQGAIGELFF.